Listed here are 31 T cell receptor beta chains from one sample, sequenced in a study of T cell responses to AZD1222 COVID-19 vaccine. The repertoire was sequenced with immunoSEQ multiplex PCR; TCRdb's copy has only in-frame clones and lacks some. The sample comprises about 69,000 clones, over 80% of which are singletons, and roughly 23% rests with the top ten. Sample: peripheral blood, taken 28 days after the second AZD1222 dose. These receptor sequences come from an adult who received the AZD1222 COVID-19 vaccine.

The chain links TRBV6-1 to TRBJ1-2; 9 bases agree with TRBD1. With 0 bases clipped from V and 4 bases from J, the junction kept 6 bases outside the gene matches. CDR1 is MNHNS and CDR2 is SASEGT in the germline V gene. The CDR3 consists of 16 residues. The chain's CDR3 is CASSEADGTGSYGYTF. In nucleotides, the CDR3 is TGTGCCAGCAGTGAAGCGGATGGGACAGGGAGCTATGGCTACACCTTC.

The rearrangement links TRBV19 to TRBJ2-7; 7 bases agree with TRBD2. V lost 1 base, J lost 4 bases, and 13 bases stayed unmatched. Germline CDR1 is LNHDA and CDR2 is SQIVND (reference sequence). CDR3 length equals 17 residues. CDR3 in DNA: TGTGCCAGTAGTATAGGAGGGCGTGGAGCGGGATCTTACGAGCAGTACTTC. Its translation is CASSIGGRGAGSYEQYF.

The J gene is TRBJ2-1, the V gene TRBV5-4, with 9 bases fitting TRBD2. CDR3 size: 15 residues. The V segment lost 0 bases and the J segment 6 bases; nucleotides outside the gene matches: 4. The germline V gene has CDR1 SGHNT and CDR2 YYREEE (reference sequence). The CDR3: CASSLGLAGSNEQFF. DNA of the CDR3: TGTGCCAGCAGCTTGGGGCTAGCGGGGAGCAATGAGCAGTTCTTC. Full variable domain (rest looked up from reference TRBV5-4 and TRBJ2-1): ETGVTQSPTHLIKTRGQQVTLRCSSQSGHNTVSWYQQALGQGPQFIFQYYREEENGRGNFPPRFSGLQFPNYSSELNVNALELDDSALYLCASSLGLAGSNEQFFGPGTRLTVL.

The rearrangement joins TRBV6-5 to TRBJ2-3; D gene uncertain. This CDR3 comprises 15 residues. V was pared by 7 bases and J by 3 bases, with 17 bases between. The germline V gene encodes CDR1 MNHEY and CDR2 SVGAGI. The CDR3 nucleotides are TGTGCCAGCACCCCCTGGGTAGGTGGGACAGATACGCAGTATTTT. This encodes CASTPWVGGTDTQYF.

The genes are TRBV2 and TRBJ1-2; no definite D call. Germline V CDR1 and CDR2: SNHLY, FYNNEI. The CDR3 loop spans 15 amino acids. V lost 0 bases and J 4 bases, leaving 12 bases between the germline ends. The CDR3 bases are TGTGCCAGCAGTGAAGCTTCGGACCCTTCCTATGGCTACACCTTC. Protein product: CASSEASDPSYGYTF.

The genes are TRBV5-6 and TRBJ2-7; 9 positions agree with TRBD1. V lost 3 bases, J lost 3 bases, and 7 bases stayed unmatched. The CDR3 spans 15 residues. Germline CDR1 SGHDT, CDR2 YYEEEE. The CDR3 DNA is TGTGCCAGCAGCTCCACCGGGACAGGGTTCTACGAGCAGTACTTC. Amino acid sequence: CASSSTGTGFYEQYF.

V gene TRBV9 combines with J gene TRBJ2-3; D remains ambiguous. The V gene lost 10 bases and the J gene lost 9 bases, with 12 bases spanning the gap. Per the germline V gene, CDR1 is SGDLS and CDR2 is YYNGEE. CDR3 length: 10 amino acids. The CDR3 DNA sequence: TGTGCCTCATATTCGAGAACGCAGTATTTT. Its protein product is CASYSRTQYF.

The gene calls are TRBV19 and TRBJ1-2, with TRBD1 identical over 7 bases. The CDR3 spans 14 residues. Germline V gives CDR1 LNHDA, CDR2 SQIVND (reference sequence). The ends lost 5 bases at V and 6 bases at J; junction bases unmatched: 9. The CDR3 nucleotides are TGTGCCAGTAGTCCCGACCGACAGGGAGATGGCTACACCTTC. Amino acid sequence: CASSPDRQGDGYTF.

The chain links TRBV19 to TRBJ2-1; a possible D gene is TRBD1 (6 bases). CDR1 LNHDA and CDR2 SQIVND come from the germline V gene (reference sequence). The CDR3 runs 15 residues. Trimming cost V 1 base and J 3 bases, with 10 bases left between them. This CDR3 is CASSIGEGDYNEQFF. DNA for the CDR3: TGTGCCAGTAGTATAGGTGAGGGGGACTACAATGAGCAGTTCTTC.

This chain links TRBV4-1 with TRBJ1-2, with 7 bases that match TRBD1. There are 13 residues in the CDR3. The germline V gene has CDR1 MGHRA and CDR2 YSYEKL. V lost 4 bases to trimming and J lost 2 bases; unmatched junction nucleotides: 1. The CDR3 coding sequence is TGCGCCAGCAGCCCGACAGGGAACTATGGCTACACCTTC. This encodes CASSPTGNYGYTF.

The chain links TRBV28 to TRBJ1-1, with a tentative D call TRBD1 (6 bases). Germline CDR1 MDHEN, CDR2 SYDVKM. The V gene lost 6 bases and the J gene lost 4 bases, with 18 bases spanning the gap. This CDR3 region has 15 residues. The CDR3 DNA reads TGTGCCAGCAGCCAGAGCCGTCGAGGGGGCACTGAAGCTTTCTTT. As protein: CASSQSRRGGTEAFF.

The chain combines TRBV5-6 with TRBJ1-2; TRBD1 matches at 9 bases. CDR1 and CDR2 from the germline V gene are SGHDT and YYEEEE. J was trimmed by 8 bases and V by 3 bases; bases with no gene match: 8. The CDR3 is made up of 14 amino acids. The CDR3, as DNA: TGTGCCAGCAGCTATACCGGGACAGGGAGGGGCTACACCTTC. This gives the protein CASSYTGTGRGYTF.

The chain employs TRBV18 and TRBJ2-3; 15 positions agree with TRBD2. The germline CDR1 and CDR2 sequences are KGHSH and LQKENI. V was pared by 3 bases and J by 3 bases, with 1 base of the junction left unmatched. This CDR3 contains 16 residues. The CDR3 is CASSPGLAGGTDTQYF. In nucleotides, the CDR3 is TGTGCCAGCTCACCCGGACTAGCGGGGGGGACAGATACGCAGTATTTT. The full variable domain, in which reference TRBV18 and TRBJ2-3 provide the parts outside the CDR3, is NAGVMQNPRHLVRRRGQEARLRCSPMKGHSHVYWYRQLPEEGLKFMVYLQKENIIDESGMPKERFSAEFPKEGPSILRIQQVVRGDSAAYFCASSPGLAGGTDTQYFGPGTRLTVL.

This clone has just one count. CDR3 nucleotides: TGTGCCAGCAGCCAGGGGGTCTCGAACGGGGTCGATACGCAGTATTTT. Protein product: CASSQGVSNGVDTQYF. The J gene is TRBJ2-3, the V gene TRBV14; either TRBD1 or TRBD2 may supply D (5 bases each). CDR3 length: 16 residues. V gave up 3 bases and J gave up 6 bases, with 19 bases separating them. Germline V gene sequence: CDR1 SGHDN, CDR2 FVKESK.

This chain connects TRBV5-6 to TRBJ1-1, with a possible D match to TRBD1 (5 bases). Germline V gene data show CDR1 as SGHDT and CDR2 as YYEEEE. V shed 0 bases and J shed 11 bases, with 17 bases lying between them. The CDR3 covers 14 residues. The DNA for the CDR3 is TGTGCCAGCAGCTTGGGGCAGACCCCCGGGGGGGCTTTCTTT. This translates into CASSLGQTPGGAFF.

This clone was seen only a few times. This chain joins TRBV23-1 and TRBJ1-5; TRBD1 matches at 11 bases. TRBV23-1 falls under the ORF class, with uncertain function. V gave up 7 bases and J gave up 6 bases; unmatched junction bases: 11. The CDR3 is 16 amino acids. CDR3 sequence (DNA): TGCGCCAGCATCCCCGGGAGGGACAGGGGGGCTCAGCCCCAGCATTTT. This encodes CASIPGRDRGAQPQHF.

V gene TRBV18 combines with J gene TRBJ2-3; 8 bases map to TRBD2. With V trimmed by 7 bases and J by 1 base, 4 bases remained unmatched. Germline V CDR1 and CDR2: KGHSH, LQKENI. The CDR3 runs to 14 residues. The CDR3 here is CASFMTSGTDTQYF. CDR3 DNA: TGTGCCAGCTTCATGACTAGCGGCACAGATACGCAGTATTTT.

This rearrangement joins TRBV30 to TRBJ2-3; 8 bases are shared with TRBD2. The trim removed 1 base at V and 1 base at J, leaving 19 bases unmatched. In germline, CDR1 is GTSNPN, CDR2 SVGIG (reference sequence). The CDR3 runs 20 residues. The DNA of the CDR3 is TGTGCCTGGAGTGCCGGCGTGTGGAGCGGGAGTTTTACTGGCACAGATACGCAGTATTTT. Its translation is CAWSAGVWSGSFTGTDTQYF.

CDR3: CASSGNGDTQYF. The CDR3 bases are TGTGCCAGCAGTGGGAACGGAGATACGCAGTATTTT. The V call is TRBV12-3 or TRBV12-4, the J call TRBJ2-3; D not resolved. The CDR3 runs to 12 residues. Trimming cost V 5 bases and J 5 bases, with 8 bases left between them.

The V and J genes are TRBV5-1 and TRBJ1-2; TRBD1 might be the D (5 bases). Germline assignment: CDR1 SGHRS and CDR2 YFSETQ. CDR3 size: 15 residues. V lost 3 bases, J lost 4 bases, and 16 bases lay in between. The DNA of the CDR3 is TGCGCCAGCAGCTCGTCCTTGGAGGGGTCCTATGGCTACACCTTC. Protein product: CASSSSLEGSYGYTF.

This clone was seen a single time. The CDR3, as DNA: TGTGCCAGCAGCTTCCTGGGGCCCTTTAACAATGAGCAGTTCTTC. It is translated as CASSFLGPFNNEQFF. The chain uses TRBV7-8 and TRBJ2-1; D is possibly TRBD1 (5 bases). Germline V gene sequence: CDR1 SGHVS, CDR2 FQNEAQ. Trimming shortened V by 3 bases and J by 5 bases, and 14 bases separated the two germline ends. The CDR3 has 15 amino acids.

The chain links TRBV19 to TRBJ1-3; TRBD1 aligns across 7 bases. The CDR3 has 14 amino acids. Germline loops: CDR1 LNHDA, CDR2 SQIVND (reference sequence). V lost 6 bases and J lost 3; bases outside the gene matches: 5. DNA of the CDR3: TGTGCCAGTAGCCTGACAGGGATTGGAAACACCATATATTTT. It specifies CASSLTGIGNTIYF.

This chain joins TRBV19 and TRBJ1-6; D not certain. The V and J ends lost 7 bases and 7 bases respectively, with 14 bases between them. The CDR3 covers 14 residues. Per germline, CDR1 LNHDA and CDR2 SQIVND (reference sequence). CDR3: CASMEGGGNSPLHF. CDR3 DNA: TGTGCCAGTATGGAGGGAGGCGGGAATTCACCCCTCCACTTT.

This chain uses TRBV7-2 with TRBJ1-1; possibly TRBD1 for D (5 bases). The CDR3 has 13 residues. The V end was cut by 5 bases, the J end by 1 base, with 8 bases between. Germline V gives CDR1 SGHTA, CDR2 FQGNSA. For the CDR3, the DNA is TGTGCCAGCAGCATACAGGAGAACACTGAAGCTTTCTTT. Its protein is CASSIQENTEAFF.

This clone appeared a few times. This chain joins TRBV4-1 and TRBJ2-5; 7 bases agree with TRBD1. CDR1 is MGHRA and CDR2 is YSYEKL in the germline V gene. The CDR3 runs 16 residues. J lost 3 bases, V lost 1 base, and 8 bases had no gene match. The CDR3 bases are TGCGCCAGCAGCCAAGGTTTAGGGCAGGGGGAAGAGACCCAGTACTTC. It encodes CASSQGLGQGEETQYF.

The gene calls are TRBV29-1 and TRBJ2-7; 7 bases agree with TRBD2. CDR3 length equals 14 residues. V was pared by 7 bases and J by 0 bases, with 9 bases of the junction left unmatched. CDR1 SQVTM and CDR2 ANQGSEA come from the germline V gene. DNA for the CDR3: TGCAGCGCCGGAGGGCTAGCGGACTCCTACGAGCAGTACTTC. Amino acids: CSAGGLADSYEQYF.

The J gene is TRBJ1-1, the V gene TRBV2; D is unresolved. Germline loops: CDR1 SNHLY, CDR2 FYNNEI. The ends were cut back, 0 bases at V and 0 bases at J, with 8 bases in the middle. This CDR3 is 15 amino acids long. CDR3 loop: CASSEAPGMNTEAFF. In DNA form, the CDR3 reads TGTGCCAGCAGTGAAGCCCCAGGCATGAACACTGAAGCTTTCTTT.

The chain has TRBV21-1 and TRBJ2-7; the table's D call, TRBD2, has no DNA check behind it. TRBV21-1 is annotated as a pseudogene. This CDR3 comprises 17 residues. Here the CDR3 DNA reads TGTGCCAGCAGCAAAGGAATTAAACTAGCGGAGTCCTACGAGCAGTACTTC. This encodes CASSKGIKLAESYEQYF.

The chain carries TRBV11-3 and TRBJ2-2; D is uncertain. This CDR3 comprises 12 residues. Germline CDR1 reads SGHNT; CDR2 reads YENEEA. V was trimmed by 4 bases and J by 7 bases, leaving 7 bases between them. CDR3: CASSSWGGELFF. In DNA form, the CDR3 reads TGTGCCAGCAGCTCCTGGGGCGGGGAGCTGTTTTTT.

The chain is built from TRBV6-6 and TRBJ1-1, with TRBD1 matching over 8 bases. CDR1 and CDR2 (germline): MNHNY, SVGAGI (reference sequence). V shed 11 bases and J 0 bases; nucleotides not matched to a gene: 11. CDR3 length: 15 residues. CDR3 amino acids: CAGERGTGVNTEAFF. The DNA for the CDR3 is TGTGCCGGGGAACGCGGGACAGGAGTGAACACTGAAGCTTTCTTT.

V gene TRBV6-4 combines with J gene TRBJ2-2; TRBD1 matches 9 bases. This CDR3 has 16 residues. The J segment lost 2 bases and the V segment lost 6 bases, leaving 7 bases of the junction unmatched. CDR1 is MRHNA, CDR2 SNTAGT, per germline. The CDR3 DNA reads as TGTGCCAGCAGCGCCGGGACAGGGCCAAACACCGGGGAGCTGTTTTTT. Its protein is CASSAGTGPNTGELFF.